This T cell receptor beta chain was captured in a study of shared clonotypes between healthy human individuals. Study-level information: The cohort comprised two women and a few men. Their ages spanned 18 to 49 years.

Naive-designated CD8 cells lacked CD45RO, were positively enriched for CCR7, and omitted terminally differentiated effector memory CD45RA+ cells. Trimming took off 0 bases at V and 4 bases at J, with 24 bases between the two ends. Germline assignment: CDR1 LNHNV and CDR2 YYDKDF (reference sequence). This CDR3 has 19 amino acids. TCRdb's copy holds only in-frame clones and misses some; the assay was immunoSEQ multiplex PCR. Here the sample spans about 2 million clones, around 96% being singletons. A note on this clone: The target antigen is unknown.

Notes on the study in general: Few donors restricted represented genetic and exposure-history diversity.

Sequenced material: naive CD8+ T cells sorted from blood. This TCR was recovered from a man aged 18 to 30 in good health. V usage is TRBV15 and J usage is TRBJ1-2; a weak D match, TRBD1 (5 bases). The CDR3 DNA sequence: TGTGCCACCAGCAGAGATGGGATTCGGGGGATCATAGAAATCTATGGCTACACCTTC. This gives the protein CATSRDGIRGIIEIYGYTF.